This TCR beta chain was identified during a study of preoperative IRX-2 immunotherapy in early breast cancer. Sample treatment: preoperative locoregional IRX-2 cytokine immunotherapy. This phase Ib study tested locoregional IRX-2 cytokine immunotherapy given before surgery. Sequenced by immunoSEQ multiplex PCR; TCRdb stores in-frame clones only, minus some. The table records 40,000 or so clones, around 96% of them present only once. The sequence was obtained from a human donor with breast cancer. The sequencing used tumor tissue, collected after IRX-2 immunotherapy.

The CDR3 coding sequence is TGTGCCAGCAGCACAGGGGCTGGGGCCAACGTCCTGACTTTC. Its translation is CASSTGAGANVLTF. The chain couples TRBV28 to TRBJ2-6, with TRBD1 identical over 7 bases. CDR3 length: 14 residues. Germline lookup yields CDR1 MDHEN and CDR2 SYDVKM. V lost 6 bases to trimming and J lost 2 bases; unmatched junction nucleotides: 1.